Listed below are T cell receptor beta chains from one sample, sequenced in a study of cytomegalovirus exposure and HLA in healthy donors. The protocol was immunoSEQ multiplex PCR, while the TCRdb copy is restricted to in-frame clones and leaves out a portion. The sample includes around 180,000 clones, approximately 80% of them seen just once. Material for sequencing was PBMCs. All receptors come from a woman aged 25 to 39 in good health and CMV-seropositive. Each CDR3 is given with its conserved first and last residue. Each record gives: clone size, V gene, D gene, J gene, CDR3 protein, CDR3 DNA. A D gene is named only where the DNA matches it firmly. Some rows have no size entry. The others give once, few or many, or a class for an expanded clone.

-	TRBV6-1	-	TRBJ2-7	CASSPLRRDGEQYF	TGTGCCAGCAGTCCGCTTAGACGGGATGGGGAGCAGTACTTC
-	TRBV9	TRBD2	TRBJ2-5	CASSVTGGGAQETQYF	TGTGCCAGCAGCGTCACAGGCGGGGGGGCCCAAGAGACCCAGTACTTC
-	TRBV6-5	-	TRBJ1-1	CASSYSNRGTEAFF	TGTGCCAGCAGTTACTCAAATAGGGGGACTGAAGCTTTCTTT
many	TRBV2	TRBD1	TRBJ2-1	CASSVSNLQGATFNNEQFF	TGTGCCAGCAGTGTTTCAAATCTACAGGGGGCGACCTTTAACAATGAGCAGTTCTTC
-	TRBV14	TRBD1	TRBJ1-2	CASSQVTTGISGYTF	TGTGCCAGCAGCCAAGTAACGACAGGGATTTCGGGCTACACCTTC
-	TRBV19	-	TRBJ1-3	CASSQTRDSASGNTIYF	TGTGCCAGTAGTCAGACTAGGGACTCGGCCTCTGGAAACACCATATATTTT
many	TRBV7-9	-	TRBJ1-1	CASSFPSDSTADTEAFF	TGTGCCAGCAGCTTTCCCAGCGACAGTACCGCGGACACTGAAGCTTTCTTT
once	TRBV5-4	-	TRBJ2-2	CASSSIMEAGELFF	TGTGCCAGCAGCTCCATCATGGAGGCCGGGGAGCTGTTTTTT
-	TRBV5-6	TRBD1	TRBJ2-3	CASSLAPGQGLDTQYF	TGTGCCAGCAGCTTGGCCCCGGGACAGGGTTTAGATACGCAGTATTTT
-	TRBV7-8	-	TRBJ2-2	CASSLGLINTGELFF	TGTGCCAGCAGCTTAGGACTGATTAACACCGGGGAGCTGTTTTTT
-	TRBV10-2	TRBD2	TRBJ2-1	CASAGGPTFNEQFF	TGCGCCAGCGCGGGGGGCCCGACCTTCAATGAGCAGTTCTTC
-	TRBV6-5	-	TRBJ2-3	CASSRGTDTQYF	TGTGCCAGCTCCCGGGGTACAGATACGCAGTATTTT
-	TRBV28	-	TRBJ2-2	CASSLLARGANTGELFF	TGTGCCAGCAGTTTATTGGCTCGCGGAGCTAACACCGGGGAGCTGTTTTTT
-	TRBV7-9	-	TRBJ1-1	CASSLERVGGTEAFF	TGTGCCAGCAGCTTAGAGAGGGTCGGGGGCACTGAAGCTTTCTTT
-	TRBV19	-	TRBJ1-6	CASQDRTLSPLHF	TGTGCCAGCCAAGACAGGACCCTTTCACCCCTCCACTTT
-	TRBV4-1	TRBD2	TRBJ2-5	CASSLTGTSQETQYF	TGCGCCAGCAGCCTCACCGGGACTAGTCAAGAGACCCAGTACTTC
few	TRBV6-5	-	TRBJ1-6	CASSYGALRGSPLHF	TGTGCCAGCAGTTACGGGGCCCTAAGAGGCTCACCCCTCCACTTT
-	TRBV27	-	TRBJ1-4	CASSGPRGTNEKLFF	TGTGCCAGCAGTGGTCCCCGGGGGACTAATGAAAAACTGTTTTTT
-	TRBV5-4	TRBD1	TRBJ2-7	CASSSTGGYYEQYF	TGTGCCAGCAGCTCAACAGGGGGGTACTACGAGCAGTACTTC
-	TRBV7-8	-	TRBJ1-4	CASSPRGGLPGGSEKLFF	TGTGCCAGCAGCCCTAGGGGGGGTCTCCCCGGAGGAAGTGAAAAACTGTTTTTT
-	TRBV14	TRBD2	TRBJ2-7	CASSSRWSGTRSDEQYF	TGTGCCAGCAGCTCTCGGTGGAGCGGGACGAGATCGGACGAGCAGTACTTC
-	TRBV19	-	TRBJ2-7	CASMKRDADEQYF	TGTGCCAGTATGAAACGGGATGCCGACGAGCAGTACTTC
-	TRBV5-4	TRBD2	TRBJ2-5	CASSSGLAGWETQYF	TGTGCCAGCAGCTCGGGACTAGCGGGATGGGAGACCCAGTACTTC
-	TRBV6-6	TRBD1	TRBJ1-3	CASSLDRGWQNTIYF	TGTGCCAGCAGCCTTGACAGGGGTTGGCAAAACACCATATATTTT
few	TRBV7-2	-	TRBJ2-3	CASSLSAVSTDTQYF	TGTGCCAGCAGCTTGTCAGCGGTGAGCACAGATACGCAGTATTTT
-	TRBV5-1	-	TRBJ1-3	CASSLEGGSGNTIYF	TGCGCCAGCAGCTTGGAAGGAGGCTCTGGAAACACCATATATTTT
few	TRBV6-5	-	TRBJ2-3	CASSYSGVFGTDTQYF	TGTGCCAGCAGTTACTCAGGGGTGTTTGGCACAGATACGCAGTATTTT
-	TRBV7-8	-	TRBJ1-4	CASSARIYEKLFF	TGTGCCAGCAGCGCAAGAATCTACGAAAAACTGTTTTTT
-	TRBV13	TRBD1	TRBJ1-1	CASSPFGGGGTEAFF	TGTGCCAGCAGTCCCTTTGGAGGGGGCGGCACTGAAGCTTTCTTT
-	TRBV6-5	TRBD2	TRBJ2-2	CASSSGTSGAKLFF	TGTGCCAGCAGCTCCGGGACTAGCGGGGCCAAGCTGTTTTTT
-	TRBV28	TRBD2	TRBJ2-6	CASSLTGGGANVLTF	TGTGCCAGCAGTTTAACGGGGGGAGGGGCCAACGTCCTGACTTTC
-	TRBV27	-	TRBJ2-2	CASSLYGGFTGELFF	TGTGCCAGCAGTTTATATGGGGGCTTCACCGGGGAGCTGTTTTTT
-	TRBV19	-	TRBJ1-1	CASSIYRDTEAFF	TGTGCCAGTAGTATTTACAGGGATACTGAAGCTTTCTTT
-	TRBV14	-	TRBJ1-2	CASSQEARGGYTF	TGTGCCAGCAGCCAAGAGGCCCGGGGGGGCTACACCTTC
-	TRBV27	-	TRBJ2-2	CASSLQDGTGELFF	TGTGCCAGCAGTTTACAGGATGGCACCGGGGAGCTGTTTTTT
few	TRBV6-4	-	TRBJ2-2	CASSDSNSGASGDTGELFF	TGTGCCAGCAGTGACTCGAATAGTGGGGCCAGTGGGGACACCGGGGAGCTGTTTTTT
-	TRBV27	TRBD1	TRBJ1-1	CASSLTGGTEAFF	TGTGCCAGCAGTTTAACAGGGGGCACTGAAGCTTTCTTT
-	TRBV2	-	TRBJ2-2	CASSDRLETGELFF	TGTGCCAGCAGTGACCGGTTAGAAACCGGGGAGCTGTTTTTT
-	TRBV21-1	-	TRBJ1-3	CASSKREGHGNTIYF	TGTGCCAGCAGCAAAAGGGAGGGCCACGGAAACACCATATATTTT
-	TRBV4-2	TRBD2	TRBJ2-2	CASSPGLAVNTGELFF	TGTGCCAGCAGCCCAGGACTAGCGGTTAACACCGGGGAGCTGTTTTTT
few	TRBV5-1	-	TRBJ2-1	CASSGSVGDEQFF	TGCGCCAGCAGCGGGTCCGTAGGGGATGAGCAGTTCTTC
-	TRBV2	TRBD2	TRBJ2-5	CARRTIGGGPQETQYF	TGTGCCAGAAGGACTATTGGCGGGGGGCCTCAAGAGACCCAGTACTTC
-	TRBV5-6	TRBD1	TRBJ2-7	CASRTSPTGTGALREQYF	TGTGCCAGCCGCACAAGCCCGACCGGGACAGGGGCTCTTCGGGAGCAGTACTTC
-	TRBV18	-	TRBJ1-5	CASSPGVGQPQHF	TGTGCCAGCTCACCCGGGGTCGGTCAGCCCCAGCATTTT
-	TRBV5-1	-	TRBJ2-1	CASSLEGAYNEQFF	TGCGCCAGCAGCTTGGAGGGAGCCTACAATGAGCAGTTCTTC
-	TRBV2	-	TRBJ2-3	CASRTGLNTQYF	TGTGCCAGCAGAACGGGACTGAATACGCAGTATTTT
-	TRBV29-1	TRBD2	TRBJ2-7	CSVGGRGVGQYF	TGCAGCGTTGGTGGACGGGGGGTGGGGCAGTACTTC
-	TRBV18	TRBD2	TRBJ2-1	CASSPGASGSLEQFF	TGTGCCAGCTCACCCGGAGCTAGCGGGAGTTTGGAGCAGTTCTTC
-	TRBV6-1	-	TRBJ1-5	CASRRQEVSNQPQHF	TGTGCCAGCAGGAGACAGGAGGTGAGCAATCAGCCCCAGCATTTT
-	TRBV7-9	-	TRBJ2-3	CASSPRGKVSTDTQYF	TGTGCCAGCAGCCCCCGGGGGAAGGTGAGCACAGATACGCAGTATTTT
-	TRBV2	TRBD1	TRBJ1-5	CASRDRGPNQPQHF	TGTGCCAGCCGGGACAGGGGTCCCAATCAGCCCCAGCATTTT
-	TRBV6-1	-	TRBJ1-5	CASSDIGGNQPQHF	TGTGCCAGCAGTGACATAGGGGGTAATCAGCCCCAGCATTTT
-	TRBV15	TRBD1	TRBJ1-4	CATSSNTQGANEKLFF	TGTGCCACCAGCAGCAACACACAGGGGGCTAATGAAAAACTGTTTTTT
few	TRBV5-4	TRBD1	TRBJ1-4	CASSIQDRQNEKLFF	TGTGCCAGCAGCATACAGGACAGGCAAAATGAAAAACTGTTTTTT